There are many counts of the clone carrying this T cell receptor beta chain. The antigen is undetermined. The same CDR3 arises from other DNA sequences in this sample as well. This sample is part of a study of shared clonotypes between healthy human individuals. The wider study: Each donor's CD4 naive and CD4 memory cells filled three plates apiece, CD8 naive two, and CD8 memory one.

In germline, CDR1 is MDHEN, CDR2 SYDVKM. The CDR3 consists of 12 residues. V was shortened by 2 bases and J by 4 bases, with 5 bases between the two germline ends. The donors were adults (healthy and HIV-negative) with no recent acute infections or vaccinations. Study-level points and caveats: Non-shared clonotypes displayed generation probabilities falling below those of clonotypes present in all four donors.

The repertoire was sequenced with immunoSEQ multiplex PCR; TCRdb's copy has only in-frame clones and lacks some. The repertoire holds about a million clones, about 80% seen once, with approximately 1.5% in the top ten. This TCR was sampled from a man in his late teens or twenties in good health. The rearrangement uses TRBV28 and TRBJ1-2; D is uncertain. The specimen sequenced was memory CD4+ T cells sorted from blood. Subset given: CD45RA-negative fraction. DNA for the CDR3: TGTGCCAGCAGTTTAAACAGCTATGGCTACACCTTC. This codes for CASSLNSYGYTF.